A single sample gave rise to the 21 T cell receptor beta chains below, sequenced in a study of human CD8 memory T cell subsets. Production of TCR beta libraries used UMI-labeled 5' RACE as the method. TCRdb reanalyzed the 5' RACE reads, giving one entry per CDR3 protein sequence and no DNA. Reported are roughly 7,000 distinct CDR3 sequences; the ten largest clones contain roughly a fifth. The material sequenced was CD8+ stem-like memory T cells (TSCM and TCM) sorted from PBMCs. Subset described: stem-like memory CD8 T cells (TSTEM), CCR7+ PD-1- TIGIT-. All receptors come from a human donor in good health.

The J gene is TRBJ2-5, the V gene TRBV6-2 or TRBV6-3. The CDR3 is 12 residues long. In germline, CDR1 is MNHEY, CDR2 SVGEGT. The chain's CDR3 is CASSYPTETQYF.

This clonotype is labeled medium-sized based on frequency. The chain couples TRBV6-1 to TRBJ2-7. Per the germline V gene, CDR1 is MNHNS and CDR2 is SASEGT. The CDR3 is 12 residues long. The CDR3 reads CASSDYGYEQYF.

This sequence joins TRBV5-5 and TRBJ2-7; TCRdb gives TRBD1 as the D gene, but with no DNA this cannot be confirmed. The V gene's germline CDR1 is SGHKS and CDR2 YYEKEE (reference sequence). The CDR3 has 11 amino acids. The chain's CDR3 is CASSDSREQYF.

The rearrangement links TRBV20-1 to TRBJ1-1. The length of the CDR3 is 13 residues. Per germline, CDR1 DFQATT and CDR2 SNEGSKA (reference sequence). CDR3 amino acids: CSARDLGSTEAFF.

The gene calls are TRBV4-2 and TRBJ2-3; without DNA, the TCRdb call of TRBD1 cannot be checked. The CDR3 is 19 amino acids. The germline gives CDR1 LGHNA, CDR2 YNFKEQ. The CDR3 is CASSQGRTSNRRITDTQYF.

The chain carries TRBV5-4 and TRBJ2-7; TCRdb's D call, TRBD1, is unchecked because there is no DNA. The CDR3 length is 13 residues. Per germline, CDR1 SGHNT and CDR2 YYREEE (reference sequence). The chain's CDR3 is CASSQGQTYEQYF.

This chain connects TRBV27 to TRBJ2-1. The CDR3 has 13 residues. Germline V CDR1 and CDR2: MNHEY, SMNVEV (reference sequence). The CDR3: CASSYQGNNEQFF.

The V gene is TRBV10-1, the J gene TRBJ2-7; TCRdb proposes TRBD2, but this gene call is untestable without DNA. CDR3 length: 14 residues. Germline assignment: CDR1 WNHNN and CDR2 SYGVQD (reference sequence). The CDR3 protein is CASKEGGSHREQYF.

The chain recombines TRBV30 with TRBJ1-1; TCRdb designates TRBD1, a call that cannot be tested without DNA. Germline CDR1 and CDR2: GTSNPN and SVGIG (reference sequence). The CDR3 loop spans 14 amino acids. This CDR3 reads CAWSAQGLVTEAFF.

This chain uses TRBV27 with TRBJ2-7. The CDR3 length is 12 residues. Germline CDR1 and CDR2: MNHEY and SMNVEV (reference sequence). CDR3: CASSGNLYEQYF.

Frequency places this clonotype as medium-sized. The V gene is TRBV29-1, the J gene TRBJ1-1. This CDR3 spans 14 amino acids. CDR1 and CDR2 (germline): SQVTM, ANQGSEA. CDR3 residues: CSGLSGRQNTEAFF.

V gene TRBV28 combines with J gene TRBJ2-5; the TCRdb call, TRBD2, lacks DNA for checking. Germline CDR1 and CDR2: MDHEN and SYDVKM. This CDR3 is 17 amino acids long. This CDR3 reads CASSFPRGLSGQETQYF.

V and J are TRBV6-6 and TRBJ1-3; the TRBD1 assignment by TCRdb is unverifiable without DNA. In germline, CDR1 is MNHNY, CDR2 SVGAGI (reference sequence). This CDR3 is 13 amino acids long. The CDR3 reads CATRTGPGNTIYF.

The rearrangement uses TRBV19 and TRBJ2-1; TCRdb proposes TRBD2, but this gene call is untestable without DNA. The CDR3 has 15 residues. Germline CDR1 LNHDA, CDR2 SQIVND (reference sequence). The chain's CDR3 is CASSIGGLGYNEQFF.

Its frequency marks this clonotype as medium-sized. The CDR3 protein is CASSLASLVDTEAFF. The chain combines TRBV5-6 with TRBJ1-1. Germline assignment: CDR1 SGHDT and CDR2 YYEEEE. CDR3 size: 15 residues. Filled out from reference TRBV5-6 and TRBJ1-1, the complete variable domain reads DAGVTQSPTHLIKTRGQQVTLRCSPKSGHDTVSWYQQALGQGPQFIFQYYEEEERQRGNFPDRFSGHQFPNYSSELNVNALLLGDSALYLCASSLASLVDTEAFFGQGTRLTVV.

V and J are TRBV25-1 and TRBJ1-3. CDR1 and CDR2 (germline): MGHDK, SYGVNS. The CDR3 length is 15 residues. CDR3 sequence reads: CASSESGNSGNTIYF.

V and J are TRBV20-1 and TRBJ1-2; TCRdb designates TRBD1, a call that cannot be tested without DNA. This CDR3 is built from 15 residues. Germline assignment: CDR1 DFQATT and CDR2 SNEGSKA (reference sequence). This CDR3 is CSALNTGQGTYGYTF.

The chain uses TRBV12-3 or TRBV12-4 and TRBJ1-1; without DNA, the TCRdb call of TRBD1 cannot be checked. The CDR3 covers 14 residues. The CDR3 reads CASTVGTLNTEAFF.

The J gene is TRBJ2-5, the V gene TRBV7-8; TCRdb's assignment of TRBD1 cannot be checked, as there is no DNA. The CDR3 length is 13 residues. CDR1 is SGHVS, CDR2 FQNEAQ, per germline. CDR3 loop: CASSRDRQETQYF. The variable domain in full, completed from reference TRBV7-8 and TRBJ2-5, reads GAGVSQSPRYKVAKRGQDVALRCDPISGHVSLFWYQQALGQGPEFLTYFQNEAQLDKSGLPSDRFFAERPEGSVSTLKIQRTQQEDSAVYLCASSRDRQETQYFGPGTRLLVL.

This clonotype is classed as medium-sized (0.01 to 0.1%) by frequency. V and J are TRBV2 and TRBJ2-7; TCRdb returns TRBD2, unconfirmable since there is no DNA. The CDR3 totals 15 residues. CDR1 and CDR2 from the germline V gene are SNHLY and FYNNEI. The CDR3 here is CASSDEGGEVYEQYF.

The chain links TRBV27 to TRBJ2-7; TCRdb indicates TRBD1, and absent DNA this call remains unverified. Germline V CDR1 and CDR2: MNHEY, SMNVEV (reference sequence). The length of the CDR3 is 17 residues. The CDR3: CASLTRTGQGVSYEQYF.